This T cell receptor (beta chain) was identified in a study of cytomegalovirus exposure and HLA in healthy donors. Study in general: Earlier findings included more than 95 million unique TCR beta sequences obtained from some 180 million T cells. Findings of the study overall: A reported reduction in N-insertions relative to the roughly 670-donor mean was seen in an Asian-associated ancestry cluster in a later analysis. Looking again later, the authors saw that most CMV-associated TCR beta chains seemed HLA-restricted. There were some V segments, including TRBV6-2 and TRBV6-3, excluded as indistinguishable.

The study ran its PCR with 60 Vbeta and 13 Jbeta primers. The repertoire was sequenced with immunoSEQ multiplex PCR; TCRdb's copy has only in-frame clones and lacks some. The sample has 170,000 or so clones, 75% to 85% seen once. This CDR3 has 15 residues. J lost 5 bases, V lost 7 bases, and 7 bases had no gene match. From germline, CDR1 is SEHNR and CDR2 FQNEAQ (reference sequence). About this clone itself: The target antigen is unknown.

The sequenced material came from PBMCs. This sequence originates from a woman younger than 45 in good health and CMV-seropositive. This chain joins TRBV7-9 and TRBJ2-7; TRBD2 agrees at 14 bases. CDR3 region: CASMGLAGAQHEQYF. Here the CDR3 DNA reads TGTGCCAGCATGGGACTAGCGGGAGCCCAGCACGAGCAGTACTTC.